Listed below are T cell receptor beta chains from one sample, sequenced in a study of cytomegalovirus exposure and HLA in healthy donors. This table comes from immunoSEQ multiplex PCR, and its TCRdb copy is limited to in-frame clones, with some not included. The sample consists of fewer than 200,000 clones, about 72% of them appearing once. Sequencing was carried out using PBMCs. The source is a human donor in good health. CDR3s include the opening cysteine and the closing phenylalanine or tryptophan. The D gene is left open where the match is weak. Clone size is given for some rows only: seen once, a few or many times, or a class if the clone is expanded.

TRBJ1-1	TRBD1	13	NA	TRBV6-5	CASSRQGNTEAFF	TGTGCCAGCAGCAGACAGGGGAACACTGAAGCTTTCTTT
TRBJ1-1	NA	15	NA	TRBV7-6	CASSSRGGQNTEAFF	TGTGCCAGCAGCTCACGGGGGGGGCAGAACACTGAAGCTTTCTTT
TRBJ2-2	NA	17	few	TRBV19	CASSAHRQVIGTGELFF	TGTGCCAGTAGTGCTCATCGACAGGTGATAGGGACCGGGGAGCTGTTTTTT
TRBJ2-1	NA	15	NA	TRBV19	CASSMGGGSYNEQFF	TGTGCCAGTAGTATGGGAGGGGGGTCCTACAATGAGCAGTTCTTC
TRBJ1-1	TRBD1	14	NA	TRBV5-4	CASSSGQGNTEAFF	TGTGCCAGCAGCTCGGGACAGGGGAACACTGAAGCTTTCTTT
TRBJ2-5	NA	13	once	TRBV18	CASSAGSQETQYF	TGTGCCAGCTCAGCCGGGTCCCAAGAGACCCAGTACTTC
TRBJ1-4	TRBD1	16	NA	TRBV19	CASTGGQGLTNEKLFF	TGTGCCAGTACCGGTGGACAGGGGTTAACTAATGAAAAACTGTTTTTT
TRBJ2-7	TRBD2	17	NA	TRBV4-3	CASSQGGGLYSHYEQYF	TGCGCCAGCAGCCAAGGGGGGGGGTTGTACTCCCACTACGAGCAGTACTTC
TRBJ1-1	NA	12	NA	TRBV10-1	CANLTENTEAFF	TGCGCCAATCTCACAGAAAACACTGAAGCTTTCTTT
TRBJ1-2	NA	15	NA	TRBV30	CAWSVMGTAGYGYTF	TGTGCCTGGAGTGTCATGGGGACGGCGGGGTATGGCTACACCTTC
TRBJ1-1	NA	16	NA	TRBV18	CASSPARWSMNTEAFF	TGTGCCAGCTCACCGGCCCGTTGGTCCATGAACACTGAAGCTTTCTTT
TRBJ2-7	TRBD2	14	NA	TRBV10-1	CASSASGETYEQYF	TGCGCCAGCAGTGCTAGCGGCGAGACCTACGAGCAGTACTTC
TRBJ1-1	NA	14	NA	TRBV25-1	CASSGGASGTEAFF	TGTGCCAGCAGCGGAGGGGCATCGGGCACTGAAGCTTTCTTT
TRBJ1-4	NA	15	NA	TRBV11-2	CASSPPGSANEKLFF	TGTGCCAGCAGCCCCCCGGGTTCCGCTAATGAAAAACTGTTTTTT
TRBJ2-7	TRBD2	12	NA	TRBV10-3	CAGGERAYEQYF	TGTGCCGGGGGGGAGCGGGCCTACGAGCAGTACTTC
TRBJ1-1	TRBD1	16	NA	TRBV19	CASSQVPGQGNTEAFF	TGTGCCAGTAGTCAAGTCCCGGGACAGGGAAACACTGAAGCTTTCTTT
TRBJ1-1	NA	14	NA	TRBV7-8	CASSLDRLNTEAFF	TGTGCCAGCAGCCTCGACAGACTGAACACTGAAGCTTTCTTT
TRBJ1-1	NA	14	NA	TRBV27	CASSFRGARTEAFF	TGTGCCAGCAGTTTTCGGGGGGCGCGCACTGAAGCTTTCTTT
TRBJ1-4	TRBD1	15	few	TRBV2	CASSGRTGGFEKLFF	TGTGCCAGCAGTGGAAGGACAGGGGGCTTTGAAAAACTGTTTTTT
TRBJ2-5	TRBD1	13	NA	TRBV7-2	CASSYRGQETQYF	TGTGCCAGCAGTTACAGGGGGCAGGAGACCCAGTACTTC
TRBJ2-2	TRBD2	16	NA	TRBV11-3	CASSLLAGGPVGELFF	TGTGCCAGCAGCTTACTGGCGGGGGGGCCTGTTGGGGAGCTGTTTTTT
TRBJ2-7	TRBD2	14	NA	TRBV9	CASSPGLEMGEQYF	TGTGCCAGCAGCCCTGGACTAGAAATGGGCGAGCAGTACTTC
TRBJ1-2	TRBD1	15	NA	TRBV10-2	CASSEFEGQNYGYTF	TGCGCCAGCAGTGAATTCGAGGGACAGAACTATGGCTACACCTTC
TRBJ2-4	TRBD1	17	NA	TRBV9	CASSFPAGQGDKNIQYF	TGTGCCAGCAGCTTCCCCGCTGGGCAGGGGGACAAAAACATTCAGTACTTC
TRBJ1-2	NA	12	NA	TRBV5-6	CASRGVPYGYTF	TGTGCCAGCAGAGGGGTACCCTATGGCTACACCTTC
TRBJ2-7	TRBD2	15	few	TRBV5-1	CASSLASGGPGEQYF	TGCGCCAGCAGCTTGGCCAGCGGGGGGCCTGGGGAGCAGTACTTC
TRBJ1-1	TRBD1	14	NA	TRBV5-1	CASSLGSGGTEAFF	TGCGCCAGCAGCTTGGGGTCAGGGGGAACTGAAGCTTTCTTT